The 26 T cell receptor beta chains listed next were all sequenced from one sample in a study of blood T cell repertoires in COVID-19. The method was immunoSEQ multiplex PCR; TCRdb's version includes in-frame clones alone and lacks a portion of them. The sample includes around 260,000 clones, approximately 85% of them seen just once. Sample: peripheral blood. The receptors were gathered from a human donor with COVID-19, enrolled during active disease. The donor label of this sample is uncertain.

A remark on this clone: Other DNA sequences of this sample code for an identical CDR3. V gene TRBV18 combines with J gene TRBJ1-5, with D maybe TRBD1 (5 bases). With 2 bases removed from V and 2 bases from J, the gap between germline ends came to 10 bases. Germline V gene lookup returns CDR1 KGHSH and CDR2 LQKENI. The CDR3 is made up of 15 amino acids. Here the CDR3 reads CASSPSGGGNQPQHF. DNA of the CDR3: TGTGCCAGCTCACCAAGCGGGGGTGGCAATCAGCCCCAGCATTTT.

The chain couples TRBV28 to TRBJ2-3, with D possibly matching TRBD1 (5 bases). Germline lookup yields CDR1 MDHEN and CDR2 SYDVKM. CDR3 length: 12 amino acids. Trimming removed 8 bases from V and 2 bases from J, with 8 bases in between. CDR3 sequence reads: CASWGSTDTQYF. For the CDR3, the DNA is TGTGCCAGCTGGGGCTCCACAGATACGCAGTATTTT. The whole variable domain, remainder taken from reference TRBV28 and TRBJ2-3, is DVKVTQSSRYLVKRTGEKVFLECVQDMDHENMFWYRQDPGLGLRLIYFSYDVKMKEKGDIPEGYSVSREKKERFSLILESASTNQTSMYLCASWGSTDTQYFGPGTRLTVL.

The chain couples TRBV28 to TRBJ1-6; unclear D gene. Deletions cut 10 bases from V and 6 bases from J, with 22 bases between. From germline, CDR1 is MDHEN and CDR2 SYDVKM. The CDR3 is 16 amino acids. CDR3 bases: TGTGCCAACATTCCGGCGGGAGCCAGACCTAATTCACCCCTCCACTTT. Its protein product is CANIPAGARPNSPLHF.

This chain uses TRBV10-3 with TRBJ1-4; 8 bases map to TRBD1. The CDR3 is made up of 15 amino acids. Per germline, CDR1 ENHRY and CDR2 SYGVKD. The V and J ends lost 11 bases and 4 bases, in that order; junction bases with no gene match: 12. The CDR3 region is CAARDRITNNEKLFF. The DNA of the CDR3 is TGTGCCGCCCGGGACAGGATAACAAATAATGAAAAACTGTTTTTT.

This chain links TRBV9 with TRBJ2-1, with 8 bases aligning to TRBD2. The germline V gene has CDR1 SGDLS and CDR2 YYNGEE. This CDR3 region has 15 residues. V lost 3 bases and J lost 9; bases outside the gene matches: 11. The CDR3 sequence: CASSGGSAGAVEQFF. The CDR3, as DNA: TGTGCCAGCAGCGGAGGATCAGCGGGAGCGGTTGAGCAGTTCTTC. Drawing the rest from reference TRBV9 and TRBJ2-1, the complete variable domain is DSGVTQTPKHLITATGQRVTLRCSPRSGDLSVYWYQQSLDQGLQFLIQYYNGEERAKGNILERFSAQQFPDLHSELNLSSLELGDSALYFCASSGGSAGAVEQFFGPGTRLTVL.

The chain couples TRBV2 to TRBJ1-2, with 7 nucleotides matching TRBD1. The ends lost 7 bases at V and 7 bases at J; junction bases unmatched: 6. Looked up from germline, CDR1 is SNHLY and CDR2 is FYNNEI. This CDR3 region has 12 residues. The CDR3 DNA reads TGTGCCAGCATTAGGGGGCAGGGTGGCTACACCTTC. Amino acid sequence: CASIRGQGGYTF.

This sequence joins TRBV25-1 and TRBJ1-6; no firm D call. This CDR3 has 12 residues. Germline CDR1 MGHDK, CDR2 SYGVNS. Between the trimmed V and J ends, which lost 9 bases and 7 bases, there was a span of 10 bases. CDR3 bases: TGTGCCAGTAGGCGGGAGAATTCACCCCTCCACTTT. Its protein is CASRRENSPLHF.

CDR3 sequence reads: CASSFYSSNQPQHF. CDR3 in DNA: TGTGCCAGCAGCTTTTACTCTAGCAATCAGCCCCAGCATTTT. V and J are TRBV7-2 and TRBJ1-5; D is ambiguous. V was shortened by 3 bases and J by 0 bases, with 6 bases between the two germline ends. CDR1 and CDR2 (germline): SGHTA, FQGNSA. The CDR3 length is 14 residues.

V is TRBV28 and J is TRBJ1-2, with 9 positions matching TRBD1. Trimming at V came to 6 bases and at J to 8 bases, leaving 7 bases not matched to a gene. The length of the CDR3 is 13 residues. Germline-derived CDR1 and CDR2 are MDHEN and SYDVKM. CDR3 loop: CASRLQGAGGYTF. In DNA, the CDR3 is TGTGCCAGCAGACTACAGGGGGCAGGGGGCTACACCTTC.

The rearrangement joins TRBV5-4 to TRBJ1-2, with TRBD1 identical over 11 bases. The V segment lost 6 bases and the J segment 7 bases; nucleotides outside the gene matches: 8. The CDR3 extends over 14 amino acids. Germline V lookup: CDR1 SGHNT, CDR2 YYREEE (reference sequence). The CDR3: CASNLGTGGFGYTF. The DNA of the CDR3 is TGTGCCAGCAACCTTGGGACAGGGGGATTTGGCTACACCTTC.

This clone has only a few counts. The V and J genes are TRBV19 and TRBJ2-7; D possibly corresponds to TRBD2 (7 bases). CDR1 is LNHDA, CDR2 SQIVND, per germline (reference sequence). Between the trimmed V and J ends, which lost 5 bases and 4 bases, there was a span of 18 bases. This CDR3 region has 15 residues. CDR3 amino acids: CASSLFVGGRYEQYF. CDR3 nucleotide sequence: TGTGCCAGTAGTCTTTTTGTCGGGGGGCGATACGAGCAGTACTTC.

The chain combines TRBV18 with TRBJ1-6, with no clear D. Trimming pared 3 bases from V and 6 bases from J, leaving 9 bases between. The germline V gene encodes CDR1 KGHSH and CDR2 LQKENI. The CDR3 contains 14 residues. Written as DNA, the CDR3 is TGTGCCAGCTCACCGGAACAGACTAATTCACCCCTCCACTTT. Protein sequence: CASSPEQTNSPLHF.

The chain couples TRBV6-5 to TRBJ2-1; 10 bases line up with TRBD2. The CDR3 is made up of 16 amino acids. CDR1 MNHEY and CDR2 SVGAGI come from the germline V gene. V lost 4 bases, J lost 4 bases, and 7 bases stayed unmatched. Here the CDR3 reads CASSLTWTSGYNEQFF. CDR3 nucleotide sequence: TGTGCCAGCAGTTTGACATGGACTAGCGGTTACAATGAGCAGTTCTTC.

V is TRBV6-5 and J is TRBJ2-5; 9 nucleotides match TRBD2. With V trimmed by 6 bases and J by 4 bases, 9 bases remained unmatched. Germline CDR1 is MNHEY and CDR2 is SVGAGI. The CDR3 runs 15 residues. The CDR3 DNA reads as TGTGCCAGCAGGGGGGAGGGGACTAGCACAGAGACCCAGTACTTC. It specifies CASRGEGTSTETQYF.

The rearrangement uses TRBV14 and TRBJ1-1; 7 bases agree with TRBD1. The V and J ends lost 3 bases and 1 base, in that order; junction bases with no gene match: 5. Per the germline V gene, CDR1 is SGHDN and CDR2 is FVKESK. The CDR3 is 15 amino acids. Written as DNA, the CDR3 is TGTGCCAGCAGCCACTTGGACAGGTCGAACACTGAAGCTTTCTTT. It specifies CASSHLDRSNTEAFF.

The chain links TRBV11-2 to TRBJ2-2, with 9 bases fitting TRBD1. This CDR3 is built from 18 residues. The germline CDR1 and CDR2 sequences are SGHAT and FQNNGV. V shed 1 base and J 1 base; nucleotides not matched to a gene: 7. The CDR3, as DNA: TGTGCCAGCAGCTTAGCCCCCGGGACAGGGAAGAACACCGGGGAGCTGTTTTTT. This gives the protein CASSLAPGTGKNTGELFF.

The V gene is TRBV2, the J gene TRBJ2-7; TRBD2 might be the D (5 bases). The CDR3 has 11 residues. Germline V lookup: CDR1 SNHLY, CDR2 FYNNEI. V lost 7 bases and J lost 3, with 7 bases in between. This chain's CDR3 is CASTGVYEQYF. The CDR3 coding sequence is TGTGCCAGCACCGGGGTCTACGAGCAGTACTTC.

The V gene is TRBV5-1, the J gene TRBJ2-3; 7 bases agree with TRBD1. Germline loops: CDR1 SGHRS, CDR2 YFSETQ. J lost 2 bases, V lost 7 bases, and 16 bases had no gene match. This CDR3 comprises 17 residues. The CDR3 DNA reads TGCGCCAGCCACTTGGGAGTGGGACAGAGTTCCACAGATACGCAGTATTTT. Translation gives CASHLGVGQSSTDTQYF. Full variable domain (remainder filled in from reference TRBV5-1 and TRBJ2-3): KAGVTQTPRYLIKTRGQQVTLSCSPISGHRSVSWYQQTPGQGLQFLFEYFSETQRNKGNFPGRFSGRQFSNSRSEMNVSTLELGDSALYLCASHLGVGQSSTDTQYFGPGTRLTVL.

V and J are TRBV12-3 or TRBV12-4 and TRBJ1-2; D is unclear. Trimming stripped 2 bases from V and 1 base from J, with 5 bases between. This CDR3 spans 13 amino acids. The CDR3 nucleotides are TGTGCCAGCAGTTTAAACAGTAACTATGGCTACACCTTC. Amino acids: CASSLNSNYGYTF.

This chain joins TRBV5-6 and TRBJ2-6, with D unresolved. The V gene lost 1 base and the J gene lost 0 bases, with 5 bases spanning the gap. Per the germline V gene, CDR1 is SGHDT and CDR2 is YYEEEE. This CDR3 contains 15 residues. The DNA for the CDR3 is TGTGCCAGCAGCTTGTTTCACTCTGGGGCCAACGTCCTGACTTTC. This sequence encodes CASSLFHSGANVLTF.

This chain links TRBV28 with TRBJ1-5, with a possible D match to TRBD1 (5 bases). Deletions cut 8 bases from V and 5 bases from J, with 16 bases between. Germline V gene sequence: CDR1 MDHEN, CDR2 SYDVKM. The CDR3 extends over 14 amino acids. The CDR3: CASGLGGADQPQHF. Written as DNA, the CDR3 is TGTGCCAGCGGTCTTGGAGGGGCCGATCAGCCCCAGCATTTT. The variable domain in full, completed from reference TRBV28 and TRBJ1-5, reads DVKVTQSSRYLVKRTGEKVFLECVQDMDHENMFWYRQDPGLGLRLIYFSYDVKMKEKGDIPEGYSVSREKKERFSLILESASTNQTSMYLCASGLGGADQPQHFGDGTRLSIL.

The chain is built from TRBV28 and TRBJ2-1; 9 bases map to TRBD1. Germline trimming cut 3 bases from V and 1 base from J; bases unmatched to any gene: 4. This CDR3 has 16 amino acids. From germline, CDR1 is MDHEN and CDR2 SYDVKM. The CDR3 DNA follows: TGTGCCAGCAGTTTTGGACAGGGGCCTTCCTACAATGAGCAGTTCTTC. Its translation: CASSFGQGPSYNEQFF.

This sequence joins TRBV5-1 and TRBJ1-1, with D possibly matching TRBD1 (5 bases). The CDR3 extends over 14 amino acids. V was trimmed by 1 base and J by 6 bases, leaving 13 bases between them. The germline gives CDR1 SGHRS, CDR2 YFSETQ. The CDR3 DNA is TGCGCCAGCAGCTTGCAGGGCAGGACATCTGAAGCTTTCTTT. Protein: CASSLQGRTSEAFF.

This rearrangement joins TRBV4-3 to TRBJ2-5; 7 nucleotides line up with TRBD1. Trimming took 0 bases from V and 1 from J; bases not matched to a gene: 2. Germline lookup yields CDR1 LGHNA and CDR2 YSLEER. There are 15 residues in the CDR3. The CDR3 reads CASSQETGSQETQYF. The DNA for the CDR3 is TGCGCCAGCAGCCAAGAGACAGGGTCCCAAGAGACCCAGTACTTC.

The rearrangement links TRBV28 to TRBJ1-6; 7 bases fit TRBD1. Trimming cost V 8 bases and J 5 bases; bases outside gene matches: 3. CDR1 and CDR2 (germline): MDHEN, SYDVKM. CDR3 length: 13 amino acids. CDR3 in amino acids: CASDRVDNSPLHF. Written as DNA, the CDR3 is TGTGCCAGCGACAGGGTGGATAATTCACCCCTCCACTTT. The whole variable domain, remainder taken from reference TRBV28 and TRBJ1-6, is DVKVTQSSRYLVKRTGEKVFLECVQDMDHENMFWYRQDPGLGLRLIYFSYDVKMKEKGDIPEGYSVSREKKERFSLILESASTNQTSMYLCASDRVDNSPLHFGNGTRLTVT.

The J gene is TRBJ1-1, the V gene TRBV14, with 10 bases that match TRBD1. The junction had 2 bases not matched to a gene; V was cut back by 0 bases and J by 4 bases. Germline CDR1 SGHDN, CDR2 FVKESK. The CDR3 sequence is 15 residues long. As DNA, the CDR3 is TGTGCCAGCAGCCAAGATGGGACAGGGGTCACTGAAGCTTTCTTT. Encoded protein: CASSQDGTGVTEAFF.